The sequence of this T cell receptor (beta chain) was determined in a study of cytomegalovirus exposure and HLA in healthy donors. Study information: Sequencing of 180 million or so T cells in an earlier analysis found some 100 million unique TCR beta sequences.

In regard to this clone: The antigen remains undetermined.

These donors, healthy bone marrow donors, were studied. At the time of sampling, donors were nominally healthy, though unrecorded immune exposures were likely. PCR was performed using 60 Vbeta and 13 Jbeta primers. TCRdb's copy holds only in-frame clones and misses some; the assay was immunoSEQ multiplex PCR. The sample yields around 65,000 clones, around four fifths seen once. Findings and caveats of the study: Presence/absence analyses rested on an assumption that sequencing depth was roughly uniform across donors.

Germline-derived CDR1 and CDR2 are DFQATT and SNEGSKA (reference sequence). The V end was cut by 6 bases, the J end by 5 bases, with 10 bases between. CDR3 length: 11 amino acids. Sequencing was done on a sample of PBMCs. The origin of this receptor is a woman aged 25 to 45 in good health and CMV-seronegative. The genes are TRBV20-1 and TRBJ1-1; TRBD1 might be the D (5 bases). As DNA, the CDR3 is TGCAGTGCCAGGGAGGGGACTGAAGCTTTCTTT. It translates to CSAREGTEAFF.